This T cell receptor (beta chain) was found in a study of CD8 T cells in Susac syndrome. RNA totalling roughly 0.5 to 1 ug underwent reverse transcription with random hexamers. A multiplex approach, immunoSEQ multiplex PCR, amplified TCR beta CDR3 across 54 Vbeta and 13 Jbeta. TCRdb reprocessed the immunoSEQ multiplex PCR reads with MiXCR, giving one entry per CDR3 protein. The sample includes about 240,000 distinct CDR3 sequences, 96% of them seen just once. CDR3 size: 14 residues. CDR1 and CDR2 from the germline V gene are SQVTM and ANQGSEA. Between the trimmed V and J ends, which lost 3 bases and 1 base, there was a span of 12 bases.

Sequencing used CD4+ T cells from PBMCs. The chain employs TRBV29-1 and TRBJ1-1; D gene uncertain. This receptor was obtained from a human donor with Susac syndrome. The CDR3 region has the DNA TGCAGCGTTGAGAGGCCCCCCTCGAACACTGAAGCTTTCTTT. It codes for CSVERPPSNTEAFF.